The present TCR beta chain was sequenced within a study of T cell responses to AZD1222 COVID-19 vaccine. Profiling relied on immunoSEQ multiplex PCR, and the TCRdb table lists in-frame clones only, not all of them. There are approximately 160,000 clones in the sample; 92% occur only once, and 0.9% to 1.2% lies in the top ten. Whole-study findings and limits: The study reported that nearly half of spike-specific TCRs target unmutated variant regions. The donors showed a predominance of white British ancestry and of females, with possible underestimation of clonal diversity. Only a handful of AZD1222 recipients, several in all, had baseline seropositivity.

Worth noting for this clone: Its antigen is currently unknown.

The CDR3 consists of 19 residues. The germline V gene has CDR1 SGHNT and CDR2 YENEEA. Trimming took 2 bases from V and 1 from J; bases not matched to a gene: 13. The TCR comes from an adult who received the AZD1222 COVID-19 vaccine. The chain has TRBV11-3 and TRBJ2-1; 8 nucleotides agree with TRBD1. This sample comprised peripheral blood, obtained 28 days after the second AZD1222 dose. CDR3 loop: CASSLSSTGVVGSYNEQFF. Here the CDR3 DNA reads TGTGCCAGCAGCTTAAGTTCGACAGGGGTAGTGGGTTCCTACAATGAGCAGTTCTTC.